This entry describes one T cell receptor (beta chain). Its antigen is undetermined. These data come from a study of cytomegalovirus exposure and HLA in healthy donors. The study, taken as a whole, reports: Indistinguishability led to the exclusion of some V segments, TRBV6-2 and TRBV6-3 included. In a later analysis, an Asian-associated ancestry cluster reportedly showed fewer N-insertions than the approximately 670-donor mean. The study recorded 150 to 200 TCR beta chains that were cytomegalovirus-associated. The availability of immune exposure information extended only to CMV serostatus.

Primers included in the PCR were 60 Vbeta and 13 Jbeta primers. TCRdb's table, derived via immunoSEQ multiplex PCR, lists solely in-frame clones and lacks some. In the table there are around 180,000 clones, 79% of which are singletons. In germline, CDR1 is MNHNS, CDR2 SASEGT. This CDR3 is 15 amino acids long. This sequence originates from a woman aged 40 to 50 in good health and CMV-seronegative. This sequence joins TRBV6-1 and TRBJ2-5; 8 bases fit TRBD1. Near its end, the DNA agrees better with TRBJ2-7, so the J call may be wrong. The source material was PBMCs. In DNA, the CDR3 is TGTGCCAGCAGTTTAGACAGGGGATTCTCCTACGAGCAGTACTTC. Its translation is CASSLDRGFSYEQYF.